These 6 T cell receptor beta chains were sequenced from one sample in a study of blood T cell repertoires in COVID-19. Assay used: immunoSEQ multiplex PCR; TCRdb lists only in-frame clones, some missing. The profile shows fewer than 30,000 clones, around 60% of them singletons. Source material: peripheral blood. The receptor set was obtained from a man aged 60 to 75 with active or convalescent COVID-19.

V and J are TRBV7-9 and TRBJ2-5, with D maybe TRBD2 (6 bases). The CDR3 sequence is 13 residues long. Germline V gives CDR1 SEHNR, CDR2 FQNEAQ (reference sequence). V was cut by 5 bases and J by 4 bases, with 11 bases left in between. The CDR3 is CASSRRGPETQYF. CDR3 DNA: TGTGCCAGCAGCCGGCGGGGACCAGAGACCCAGTACTTC.

The chain combines TRBV5-4 with TRBJ1-2; TRBD1 matches at 9 bases. The V gene end was trimmed by 0 bases and the J gene end by 0 bases; junction bases not matched to a gene: 3. Germline assignment: CDR1 SGHNT and CDR2 YYREEE (reference sequence). This CDR3 is 16 amino acids long. CDR3 bases: TGTGCCAGCAGCTTGGGGGGACAGGGCGCTAACTATGGCTACACCTTC. It is translated as CASSLGGQGANYGYTF. The whole variable domain, filled in from reference TRBV5-4 and TRBJ1-2, reads ETGVTQSPTHLIKTRGQQVTLRCSSQSGHNTVSWYQQALGQGPQFIFQYYREEENGRGNFPPRFSGLQFPNYSSELNVNALELDDSALYLCASSLGGQGANYGYTFGSGTRLTVV.

The rearrangement links TRBV28 to TRBJ2-4, with 8 bases identical to TRBD1. With 1 base clipped from V and 6 bases from J, the junction kept 5 bases outside the gene matches. Germline V gene data show CDR1 as MDHEN and CDR2 as SYDVKM. There are 15 residues in the CDR3. CDR3 in DNA: TGTGCCAGCAGTTTATCCGCACAGGGGGGAAACATTCAGTACTTC. Its protein is CASSLSAQGGNIQYF.

The chain couples TRBV29-1 to TRBJ1-2; D is ambiguous. This CDR3 comprises 14 residues. The germline gives CDR1 SQVTM, CDR2 ANQGSEA. The ends were cut back, 5 bases at V and 1 base at J, with 14 bases in the middle. The CDR3 here is CSVFGGLLNYGYTF. CDR3 DNA sequence: TGCAGCGTTTTCGGAGGTCTTCTTAACTATGGCTACACCTTC.

The rearrangement joins TRBV11-1 to TRBJ2-1; TRBD2 aligns across 8 bases. The germline V gene has CDR1 SGHAT and CDR2 FQDESV (reference sequence). V lost 1 base and J lost 4; bases outside the gene matches: 3. This CDR3 is 15 amino acids long. The CDR3 spells CASSLGSGGYNEQFF. In nucleotides, the CDR3 is TGTGCCAGCAGCTTAGGGTCGGGGGGGTACAATGAGCAGTTCTTC. The whole variable domain, filled in from reference TRBV11-1 and TRBJ2-1, reads EAEVAQSPRYKITEKSQAVAFWCDPISGHATLYWYRQILGQGPELLVQFQDESVVDDSQLPKDRFSAERLKGVDSTLKIQPAELGDSAMYLCASSLGSGGYNEQFFGPGTRLTVL.

This clone is a singleton in its sample. The rearrangement uses TRBV10-3 and TRBJ1-4; the D is unclear. The V gene's germline CDR1 is ENHRY and CDR2 SYGVKD. The CDR3 extends over 14 amino acids. With 7 bases removed from V and 0 bases from J, the gap between germline ends came to 9 bases. CDR3 sequence reads: CAIKDGATNEKLFF. The CDR3 DNA reads as TGTGCCATCAAGGACGGGGCAACTAATGAAAAACTGTTTTTT.